This TCR beta chain came from a study of shared clonotypes between healthy human individuals. Study summary: The composition of the donors was a couple of women and a few men aged 18 to 49. Overall study findings and caveats: Sampling included only blood; tissue repertoires likely differ.

The assay was immunoSEQ multiplex PCR, and TCRdb's table has in-frame clones only and misses some. The table shows about 820,000 clones, with 85% to 95% occurring only once. CD8 cells regarded as naive lacked CD45RO, were positively chosen for CCR7, and omitted terminally differentiated effector memory CD45RA+ cells. In the case of this clone: Its antigen is still unknown.

The origin of this receptor is a man aged 30 to 45 in good health. Sequencing input: naive CD8+ T cells sorted from blood.

The CDR3 sequence: CASSEEGGANQPQHF. The CDR3 region has the DNA TGCGCCAGCAGTGAGGAGGGGGGGGCGAATCAGCCCCAGCATTTT. This chain uses TRBV10-2 with TRBJ1-5; D is possibly TRBD1 (6 bases). CDR1 is WSHSY, CDR2 SAAADI, per germline. The V gene lost 2 bases and the J gene lost 4 bases, with 12 bases spanning the gap. CDR3 length: 15 residues.